This TCR beta chain was recorded in a study of blood T cell repertoires in COVID-19. Overall study context: T cells, B-cell-depleted T cells, or PBMCs supplied cDNA or gDNA.

The germline V gene has CDR1 MDHEN and CDR2 SYDVKM. The CDR3 is 15 amino acids. With V trimmed by 1 base and J by 7 bases, 4 bases remained unmatched. TCRdb's copy holds only in-frame clones and misses some; the assay was immunoSEQ multiplex PCR. The repertoire consists of 400,000 to 500,000 clones, with over 75% occurring once and the leading ten covering approximately 1.5%. Participants came from under 30 US areas, aged about 18 to 89 years. Someone with COVID-19 had been met by exposed participants within 2 weeks before study entry. The clonotype comes from a woman under 30 who had been exposed to COVID-19. Sequenced: PBMCs or T cells enriched from blood (not recorded which). V and J are TRBV28 and TRBJ1-4, with 9 bases matching TRBD1. The CDR3 reads CASSLYVTGGEKLFF. CDR3 coding DNA: TGTGCCAGCAGTTTATATGTGACAGGGGGTGAAAAACTGTTTTTT.